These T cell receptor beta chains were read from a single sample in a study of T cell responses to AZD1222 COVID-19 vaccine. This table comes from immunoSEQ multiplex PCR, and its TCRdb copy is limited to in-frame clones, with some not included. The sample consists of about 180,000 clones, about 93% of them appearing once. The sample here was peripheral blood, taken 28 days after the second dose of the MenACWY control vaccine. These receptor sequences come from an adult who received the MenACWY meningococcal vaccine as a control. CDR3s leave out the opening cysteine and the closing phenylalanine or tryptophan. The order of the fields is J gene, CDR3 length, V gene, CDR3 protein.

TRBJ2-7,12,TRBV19,ASSTLAGSYEQY
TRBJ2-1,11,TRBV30,AWTPGTHNEQF
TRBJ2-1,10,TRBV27,ASGLAGGKQF
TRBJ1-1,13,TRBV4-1,ASSRVPGRDTEAF
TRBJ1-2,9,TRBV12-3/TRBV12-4,ASRVGQGYT
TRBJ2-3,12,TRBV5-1,ASRLAGTRDTQY
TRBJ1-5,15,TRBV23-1,ASSIGTGTLNNQPQH
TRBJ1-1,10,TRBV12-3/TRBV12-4,ASSLFRSEAF
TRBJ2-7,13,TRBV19,ASRNSGLSSYEQY
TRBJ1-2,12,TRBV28,ASSFPGGAGGYT
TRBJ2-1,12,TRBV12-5,ASGLVPAYNEQF
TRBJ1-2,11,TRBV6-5,ASSDRGSYGYT
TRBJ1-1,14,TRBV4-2,ASSQSRQGWRTEAF
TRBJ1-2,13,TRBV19,ASSTDRGPNYGYT
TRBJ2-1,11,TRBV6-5,ASSYLSGNEQF
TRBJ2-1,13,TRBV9,ASSVLGETYNEQF
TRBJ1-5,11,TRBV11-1,ASSLASNQPQH
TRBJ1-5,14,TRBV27,ASSSVIGPSNQPQH
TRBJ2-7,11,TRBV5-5,ASSVRQGHEQY
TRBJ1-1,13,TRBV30,AWSVQGTVNTEAF
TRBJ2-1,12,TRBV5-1,ASSFSRAYNEQF
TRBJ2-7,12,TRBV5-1,ASSWGQGTYEQY
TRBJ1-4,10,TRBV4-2,ASYSDGEKLF
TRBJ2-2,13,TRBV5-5,ASSLEVARYRELF
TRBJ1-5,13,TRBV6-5,ASSLVTGADQPQH
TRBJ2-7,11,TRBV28,ASSLGRGYEQY
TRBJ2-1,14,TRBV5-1,ASSPGGTGSYNEQF
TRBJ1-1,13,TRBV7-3,ASSLTAGLKGEAF
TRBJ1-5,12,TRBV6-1,ASSGAVSNQPQH
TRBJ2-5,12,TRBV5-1,ASSLQDARETQY
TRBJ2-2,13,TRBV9,ASSVGGEGTGELF
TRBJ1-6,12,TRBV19,ASSKGRGSGPLH
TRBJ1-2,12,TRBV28,ASSFSDRNYGYT
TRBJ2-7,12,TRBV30,AWSVGGPSYEQY
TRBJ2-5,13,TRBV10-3,AISDPTGVQETQY